This T cell receptor beta chain was captured by sequencing in a study of blood T cells in healthy people across ages. For the second PCR, which ran for 7 to 11 cycles, a sample-barcoded 5' primer and a J-beta primer mix were used. TCRdb re-called the 5' RACE reads through MiXCR, storing one row per CDR3 protein. The table includes hundreds of thousands of distinct CDR3 sequences, 49% detected once. This clonotype has only a few counts. The V end lost 2 bases, the J end lost 15 bases, and 14 bases lay between the germline ends. This CDR3 has 12 amino acids. Germline CDR1 reads MRHNA; CDR2 reads SNTAGT.

The sequencing sample was made of blood. The origin of this receptor is a woman between 55 and 75 years old in good health. The V and J genes are TRBV6-4 and TRBJ2-1, with D uncertain. CDR3: CASSDIGRAPFF. CDR3 coding DNA: TGTGCCAGCAGTGACATAGGACGAGCGCCGTTCTTC.